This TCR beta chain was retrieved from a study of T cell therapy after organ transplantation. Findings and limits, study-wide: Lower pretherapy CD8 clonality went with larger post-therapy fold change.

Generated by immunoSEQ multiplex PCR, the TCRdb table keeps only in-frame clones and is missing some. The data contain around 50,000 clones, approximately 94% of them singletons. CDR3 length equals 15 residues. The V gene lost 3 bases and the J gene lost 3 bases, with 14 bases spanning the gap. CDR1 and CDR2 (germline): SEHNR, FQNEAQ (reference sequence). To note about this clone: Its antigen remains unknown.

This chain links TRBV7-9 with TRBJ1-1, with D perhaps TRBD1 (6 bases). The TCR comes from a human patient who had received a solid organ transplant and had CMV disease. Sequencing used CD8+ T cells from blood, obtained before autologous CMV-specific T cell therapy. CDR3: CASSLSQGTYTEAFF. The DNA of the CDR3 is TGTGCCAGCAGCTTGTCACAGGGTACTTACACTGAAGCTTTCTTT.